The T cell receptor beta chain described here comes from a study of blood T cell repertoires in COVID-19. Study-level information: Sites across the United States, Italy and Spain contributed samples from acute and convalescent COVID-19. PBMCs, B-cell-depleted T cells, or T cells were the source of the cDNA or gDNA that made up the material.

CDR1 is ENHRY and CDR2 is SYGVKD in the germline V gene. The CDR3 length is 17 residues. V lost 3 bases, J lost 0 bases, and 6 bases stayed unmatched. Methods used by the authors: Estimation of nucleated cell counts relied on the amplification of reference gene primers. Using immunoSEQ multiplex PCR, the repertoire was profiled, and TCRdb retains in-frame clones only, with some absent. From that table come the V and J calls and clone size; the DNA was used to work out D and trimming. The top ten hold roughly 20% of the sample, which has 210,000 or so clones, 84% seen once. The receptor comes from a human donor in a cohort sampled during active COVID-19. The genes are TRBV10-3 and TRBJ1-5, with 9 bases fitting TRBD1. The sample consisted of peripheral blood. CDR3 in amino acids: CAISDGTGTYSNQPQHF. The CDR3 DNA reads as TGTGCCATCAGTGACGGGACAGGGACGTATAGCAATCAGCCCCAGCATTTT.